There are many counts of the clone carrying this TCR beta chain. Its antigen is unidentified. The data are from a study of T cells after yellow fever vaccination. Study information: Any fraction with a low cell number was prepared using SMART-Seq v4 Ultra Low Input. Study-wide findings and caveats: The CD4 and CD8 compartments had a small share of their clonotypes in common.

Germline V CDR1 and CDR2: KGHSH, LQKENI. The germline V and J ends were trimmed by 1 base and 6 bases, with 13 bases remaining between them. This CDR3 region has 14 residues. TCRdb re-derived calls from the 5' RACE reads in MiXCR, one entry per CDR3 protein. Among 120,000 or so distinct CDR3 sequences, around 6.7% were seen once, and the ten largest hold roughly 2.8%. The clonotype originates from a man aged 18 to 30 who received the YFV17D yellow fever vaccine. J is TRBJ2-7 and V is TRBV18; TRBD2 is a possible D gene (6 bases). The material was CD4+ T cells sorted from PBMCs, obtained 45 days after the first yellow fever vaccination. The CDR3 is CASSPLEGSVEQYV. In DNA, the CDR3 is TGTGCCAGCTCACCACTGGAGGGGTCTGTCGAGCAGTACGTC.